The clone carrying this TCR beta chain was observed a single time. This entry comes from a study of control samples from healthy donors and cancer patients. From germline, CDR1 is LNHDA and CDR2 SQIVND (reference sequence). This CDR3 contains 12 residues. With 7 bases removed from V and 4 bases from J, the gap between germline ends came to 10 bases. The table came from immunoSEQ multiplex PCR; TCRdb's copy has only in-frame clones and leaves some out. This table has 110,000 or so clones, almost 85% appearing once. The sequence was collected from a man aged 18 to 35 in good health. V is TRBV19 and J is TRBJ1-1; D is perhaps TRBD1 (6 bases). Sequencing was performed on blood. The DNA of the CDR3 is TGTGCCAGTAAACAGGGCGCCACTGAAGCTTTCTTT. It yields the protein CASKQGATEAFF.